The 25 T cell receptor beta chains below all came from one sample that was sequenced in a study of T cell repertoires in cytomegalovirus infection. MiXCR, applied by TCRdb to the reads, yields one record per CDR3 protein. The sample has hundreds of thousands of distinct CDR3 sequences, around 32% seen once. The sample comprised PBMCs. The receptors shown here come from a human donor in good health (CMV status not recorded). Some clones in this sample may be carry-over from other donors' samples.

This clonotype was seen repeatedly, ten times or more. This chain links TRBV7-2 with TRBJ2-5, with a weak D call TRBD2 (6 bases). V dropped 4 bases and J dropped 4 bases, with 16 bases sitting between them. The CDR3 totals 15 residues. In germline, CDR1 is SGHTA, CDR2 FQGNSA. The CDR3 sequence is CASSSAQGGGETQYF. The CDR3 DNA sequence: TGTGCCAGCAGCTCCGCCCAGGGAGGAGGAGAGACCCAGTACTTC.

This clonotype was seen repeatedly, ten times or more. The J gene is TRBJ1-1, the V gene TRBV4-3; TRBD1 might be the D (5 bases). This CDR3 spans 14 amino acids. The germline V and J ends were trimmed by 4 bases and 5 bases, with 14 bases remaining between them. Germline V lookup: CDR1 LGHNA, CDR2 YSLEER. The CDR3 spells CASSLGTEGTEAFF. DNA of the CDR3: TGCGCCAGCAGCCTGGGGACGGAGGGGACTGAAGCTTTCTTT.

This clonotype was detected once. This sequence joins TRBV5-1 and TRBJ1-1; D ambiguous. The ends were cut back, 5 bases at V and 2 bases at J, with 10 bases in the middle. The CDR3 has 13 residues. Looked up from germline, CDR1 is SGHRS and CDR2 is YFSETQ. DNA of the CDR3: TGCGCCAGCAGACGTCAGATCAACACTGAAGCTTTCTTT. Residues: CASRRQINTEAFF. Supplemented by reference TRBV5-1 and TRBJ1-1, the full variable domain reads KAGVTQTPRYLIKTRGQQVTLSCSPISGHRSVSWYQQTPGQGLQFLFEYFSETQRNKGNFPGRFSGRQFSNSRSEMNVSTLELGDSALYLCASRRQINTEAFFGQGTRLTVV.

Comments on this clonotype: Here the CDR3 omits its conserved ending phenylalanine or tryptophan, so a read error is the likely source. The chain joins TRBV12-3 or TRBV12-4 to TRBJ2-1, with D perhaps TRBD2 (5 bases). This CDR3 region has 12 residues. Deletions cut 7 bases from V and 10 bases from J, with 14 bases between. CDR3 bases: TGTGCCAGCAATCCCTCGACTAAGGAGCAGTTCTTA. Translating gives CASNPSTKEQFL.

The J gene is TRBJ1-6, the V gene TRBV5-1; D not certain. CDR1 is SGHRS and CDR2 is YFSETQ in the germline V gene. V shed 1 base and J shed 9 bases, with 11 bases lying between them. The CDR3 is 14 residues long. For the CDR3, the DNA is TGCGCCAGCAGCTTGTCAGCGACCCCTTCACCCCTCCACTTT. As protein: CASSLSATPSPLHF.

This chain links TRBV29-1 with TRBJ2-5, with 9 bases lining up with TRBD2. The CDR3 has 14 residues. From germline, CDR1 is SQVTM and CDR2 ANQGSEA. The junction had 9 bases not matched to a gene; V was cut back by 4 bases and J by 6 bases. The CDR3 region has the DNA TGCAGCGTTGGGGTAGCGGGGGCTGGACAGACCCAGTACTTC. The encoded protein is CSVGVAGAGQTQYF.

This clonotype came up a few times. This may arise from a read error, as a much more abundant clone is one base away. The V call is TRBV15, the J call TRBJ2-3; 7 nucleotides match TRBD1. Germline CDR1 reads LNHNV; CDR2 reads YYDKDF (reference sequence). V trimming: 5 bases; J trimming: 4 bases; junction bases outside the gene matches: 12. CDR3 size: 16 residues. CDR3 in amino acids: CATSPRDSSTPDTQYF. In DNA form, the CDR3 reads TGTGCCACCAGCCCCCGGGACAGTTCAACTCCAGATACGCAGTATTTT. Full variable domain (missing parts from reference TRBV15 and TRBJ2-3): DAMVIQNPRYQVTQFGKPVTLSCSQTLNHNVMYWYQQKSSQAPKLLFHYYDKDFNNEADTPDNFQSRRPNTSFCFLDIRSPGLGDTAMYLCATSPRDSSTPDTQYFGPGTRLTVL.

The chain is built from TRBV20-1 and TRBJ2-3; TRBD1 or TRBD2 may be the D gene (5 bases each). V was pared by 0 bases and J by 3 bases, with 13 bases between. Germline V lookup: CDR1 DFQATT, CDR2 SNEGSKA (reference sequence). CDR3 size: 15 residues. DNA for the CDR3: TGCAGTGCTAGAGATGCGAGGGGTCCGACAGATACGCAGTATTTT. This encodes CSARDARGPTDTQYF.

For this clonotype: A much more abundant neighbour one base away suggests this may be a read error. The genes are TRBV7-2 and TRBJ1-6; D is unclear. CDR1 and CDR2 (germline): SGHTA, FQGNSA. CDR3 length: 15 amino acids. Here the CDR3 reads CASSLVVGFNSPLNF. CDR3 nucleotides: TGTGCCAGCAGCTTAGTAGTGGGGTTTAATTCACCCCTCAACTTT. Supplemented by reference TRBV7-2 and TRBJ1-6, the full variable domain reads GAGVSQSPSNKVTEKGKDVELRCDPISGHTALYWYRQSLGQGLEFLIYFQGNSAPDKSGLPSDRFSAERTGGSVSTLTIQRTQQEDSAVYLCASSLVVGFNSPLNFGNGTRLTVT.

V gene TRBV2 combines with J gene TRBJ1-5; D is perhaps TRBD1 (6 bases). This CDR3 region has 13 residues. CDR1 and CDR2 from the germline V gene are SNHLY and FYNNEI. Trimming removed 6 bases from V and 6 bases from J, with 12 bases in between. CDR3 sequence reads: CASRGGGSQPQHF. The CDR3 DNA is TGTGCCAGCAGAGGGGGAGGGAGTCAGCCCCAGCATTTT.

This clonotype has more than one count but fewer than ten. The genes are TRBV6-6 and TRBJ2-7; 9 bases fit TRBD2. The trim removed 4 bases at V and 7 bases at J, leaving 20 bases unmatched. The germline gives CDR1 MNHNY, CDR2 SVGAGI (reference sequence). The CDR3 has 18 amino acids. As DNA, the CDR3 is TGTGCCAGCAGTTCCACGACCACGGGACTAGCCCAAGCTGGAGAGCAGTACTTC. Protein sequence: CASSSTTTGLAQAGEQYF.

This clonotype showed up just a few times. V and J are TRBV7-8 and TRBJ1-5; D possibly corresponds to TRBD1 (5 bases). Per germline, CDR1 SGHVS and CDR2 FQNEAQ. The CDR3 length is 15 residues. Trimming left V 7 bases short and J 5 bases short, with 18 bases between. The CDR3 spells CASTQRGVQDQPQHF. The CDR3 DNA follows: TGTGCCAGCACCCAGCGGGGGGTTCAAGATCAGCCCCAGCATTTT.

Only a few counts were recorded for this clonotype. J is TRBJ1-2 and V is TRBV30; no clear D. Germline V CDR1 and CDR2: GTSNPN, SVGIG (reference sequence). V was cut by 8 bases and J by 0 bases, with 13 bases left in between. The CDR3 runs to 13 residues. The CDR3 spells CALYRTSNYGYTF. The CDR3 nucleotides are TGTGCCCTTTACCGGACGTCTAACTATGGCTACACCTTC.

As DNA, the CDR3 is TGCAGTGCTATTGAACCTAACACTGAAGCTTTCTTT. It specifies CSAIEPNTEAFF. This chain links TRBV20-1 with TRBJ1-1, with no clear D. The CDR3 extends over 12 amino acids. V was pared by 4 bases and J by 2 bases, with 8 bases between. From germline, CDR1 is DFQATT and CDR2 SNEGSKA (reference sequence).

This sequence joins TRBV12-3 or TRBV12-4 and TRBJ1-3; TRBD1 is a possible D gene (6 bases). The CDR3 consists of 15 residues. V was cut by 5 bases and J by 0 bases, with 11 bases left in between. The CDR3 protein is CASSRDTISGNTIYF. CDR3 coding DNA: TGTGCCAGCAGTCGGGACACCATCTCTGGAAACACCATATATTTT.

This sequence joins TRBV20-1 and TRBJ1-5; tentatively, D is TRBD1 (6 bases). The CDR3 runs 13 residues. V gave up 5 bases and J gave up 3 bases, with 11 bases separating them. CDR1 is DFQATT and CDR2 is SNEGSKA in the germline V gene (reference sequence). The CDR3, as DNA: TGCAGTGCTGAGGACAGTCACAATCAGCCCCAGCATTTT. This sequence encodes CSAEDSHNQPQHF.

The V call is TRBV7-2, the J call TRBJ2-1; D not resolved. The ends were cut back, 4 bases at V and 2 bases at J, with 18 bases in the middle. The CDR3 runs to 17 residues. Germline-derived CDR1 and CDR2 are SGHTA and FQGNSA. The DNA of the CDR3 is TGTGCCAGCAGCTCCCCGGACGGACGTGGGGCCTACAATGAGCAGTTCTTC. It specifies CASSSPDGRGAYNEQFF.

The chain carries TRBV4-1 and TRBJ2-7; D might be TRBD1 (6 bases). The germline V gene encodes CDR1 MGHRA and CDR2 YSYEKL. CDR3 length equals 13 residues. The V end was cut by 3 bases, the J end by 6 bases, with 12 bases between. The CDR3 loop reads CASSHQGGVEQYF. The CDR3 nucleotides are TGCGCCAGCAGCCACCAAGGGGGAGTCGAGCAGTACTTC.

This chain connects TRBV19 to TRBJ1-4, with 8 bases that match TRBD1. CDR1 LNHDA and CDR2 SQIVND come from the germline V gene (reference sequence). After removal of 5 bases from V and 4 bases from J, the junction contained 6 bases not matched to a gene. The CDR3 is 15 amino acids. Written as DNA, the CDR3 is TGTGCCAGTAGTCCGTGGACAGGGATTAATGAAAAACTGTTTTTT. Protein: CASSPWTGINEKLFF.

The chain joins TRBV4-1 to TRBJ2-3, with a possible D match to TRBD2 (5 bases). There are 15 residues in the CDR3. The germline V gene encodes CDR1 MGHRA and CDR2 YSYEKL. With 1 base removed from V and 3 bases from J, the gap between germline ends came to 11 bases. CDR3 amino acids: CASSQVRDGTDTQYF. In nucleotides, the CDR3 is TGCGCCAGCAGCCAAGTCCGGGATGGGACAGATACGCAGTATTTT.

The chain combines TRBV4-2 with TRBJ1-5; 7 positions match TRBD1. CDR1 and CDR2 from the germline V gene are LGHNA and YNFKEQ. V was clipped by 1 base and J by 4 bases; unmatched bases: 10. This CDR3 has 17 residues. In nucleotides, the CDR3 is TGTGCCAGCAGCCAAGCCCCGGGACAGAGAATTAATCAGCCCCAGCATTTT. Amino acid sequence: CASSQAPGQRINQPQHF.

The rearrangement joins TRBV14 to TRBJ1-3; 7 bases fit TRBD1. In germline, CDR1 is SGHDN, CDR2 FVKESK. V lost 4 bases and J lost 2; bases outside the gene matches: 5. The CDR3 sequence is 15 residues long. The chain's CDR3 is CASSRRTGAGNTIYF. The CDR3 nucleotides are TGTGCCAGCAGCCGCAGAACAGGGGCTGGAAACACCATATATTTT.

The chain combines TRBV11-2 with TRBJ1-3; D gene unclear. Trimming stripped 6 bases from V and 0 bases from J, with 6 bases between. This CDR3 comprises 13 residues. From germline, CDR1 is SGHAT and CDR2 FQNNGV. The CDR3 loop reads CASRITSGNTIYF. CDR3 nucleotide sequence: TGTGCCAGCAGGATCACCTCTGGAAACACCATATATTTT. Based on the CDR3 plus reference TRBV11-2 and TRBJ1-3, the full variable domain is EAGVAQSPRYKIIEKRQSVAFWCNPISGHATLYWYQQILGQGPKLLIQFQNNGVVDDSQLPKDRFSAERLKGVDSTLKIQPAKLEDSAVYLCASRITSGNTIYFGEGSWLTVV.

The table lists this clonotype with a few counts. V usage is TRBV4-3 and J usage is TRBJ2-3, with D tentatively TRBD1 or TRBD2 (6 bases each). The CDR3 totals 13 residues. Trimming took 3 bases from V and 6 from J, leaving 10 bases between them. The germline CDR1 and CDR2 sequences are LGHNA and YSLEER. The CDR3 spells CASSQRRGDTQYF. CDR3 DNA: TGCGCCAGCAGCCAGAGGAGGGGGGATACGCAGTATTTT.

The chain uses TRBV27 and TRBJ2-1; no firm D call. CDR1 is MNHEY, CDR2 SMNVEV, per germline (reference sequence). The V gene lost 5 bases and the J gene lost 1 base, with 9 bases spanning the gap. CDR3 size: 14 residues. The DNA of the CDR3 is TGTGCCAGCAGTGGCTCAAGGTCCTACAATGAGCAGTTCTTC. Protein sequence: CASSGSRSYNEQFF.